Listed below are T cell receptor beta chains from one sample, sequenced in a study of regulatory T cells in long-lasting Graves disease. One entry per CDR3 protein, called by TCRdb with MiXCR from the multiplex PCR reads. Of about 530,000 distinct CDR3 sequences listed, around 15% are singletons. The same specimen was also included in a second study, on T cells in Graves' hyperthyroidism and ophthalmopathy.

The sample consisted of peripheral blood mononuclear cells (PBMCs), taken at new diagnosis, from a patient treated with antithyroid drugs. All receptors come from a woman aged 40 to 65 with Graves disease. The CDR3 runs from the conserved cysteine through the conserved F or W. The D gene is left open where the match is weak. Clone size is stated in some rows and not others, as once, few, many or a class when expanded.

j_call d_call clone_size v_call cdr3_aa cdr3_nt
TRBJ1-4 NA many TRBV3-1 CASSQVRSGPNEKLFF TGTGCCAGCAGCCAAGTTAGGTCAGGGCCTAATGAAAAACTGTTTTTT
TRBJ2-2 TRBD2 few TRBV30 CAWSRFSGGTGELFF TGTGCCTGGAGTCGGTTTAGCGGGGGTACCGGGGAGCTGTTTTTT
TRBJ1-5 NA NA TRBV19 CASSMWDNTQPQHF TGTGCCAGTAGTATGTGGGACAACACTCAGCCCCAGCATTTT
TRBJ1-1 NA many TRBV20-1 CMGGRDTEAFF TGCATGGGGGGAAGGGACACTGAAGCTTTCTTT
TRBJ1-2 NA many TRBV6-5 CASSYASNVGYGYTF TGTGCCAGCAGTTACGCCTCGAATGTGGGCTATGGCTACACCTTC
TRBJ1-2 NA NA TRBV28 CASSLSRVFNYGYTF TGTGCCAGCAGTTTATCCAGGGTATTTAACTATGGCTACACCTTC
TRBJ2-7 NA NA TRBV4-2 CASSQILGDTYEQYF TGTGCCAGCAGCCAAATTCTAGGGGACACCTACGAGCAGTACTTC
TRBJ1-1 NA many TRBV12-3/TRBV12-4 CASTVRAGTEAFF TGTGCCAGCACCGTTAGGGCCGGGACTGAAGCTTTCTTT
TRBJ1-5 NA NA TRBV5-6 CASSLSGTVNQPQHF TGTGCCAGCAGCTTGTCAGGGACCGTGAATCAGCCCCAGCATTTT
TRBJ2-5 NA few TRBV10-1 CASSEAGVETQYF TGCGCCAGCAGTGAGGCAGGGGTGGAGACCCAGTACTTC
TRBJ2-1 NA many TRBV5-1 CASSPRGGVINEQFF TGCGCCAGCAGCCCCCGAGGGGGGGTCATCAATGAGCAGTTCTTC
TRBJ2-4 NA few TRBV19 CASSIYSLLGAKNIQYF TGTGCCAGTAGTATATACAGTCTATTGGGGGCCAAAAACATTCAGTACTTC
TRBJ2-2 NA many TRBV11-2 CASTLTGLSGELFF TGTGCCAGCACTCTGACAGGACTTTCGGGGGAGCTGTTTTTT
TRBJ1-2 NA NA TRBV27 CASSPDSLFGYTF TGTGCCAGCAGCCCGGACAGTCTATTTGGCTACACCTTC
TRBJ1-6 TRBD1 NA TRBV7-8 CASSLTGGASNSPLHF TGTGCCAGCAGCCTTACAGGGGGCGCCTCTAATTCACCCCTCCACTTT
TRBJ1-2 NA NA TRBV9 CASSVGEAGYGYTF TGTGCCAGCAGCGTAGGGGAGGCAGGCTATGGCTACACCTTC
TRBJ2-3 NA many TRBV7-9 CASSPGPGTDTQYF TGTGCCAGCAGCCCTGGTCCCGGCACAGATACGCAGTATTTT
TRBJ1-2 NA many TRBV12-3/TRBV12-4 CASNPRLQGVYGYTF TGTGCCAGCAACCCTCGGCTTCAGGGAGTCTATGGCTACACCTTC
TRBJ2-7 TRBD2 few TRBV3-1 CASSQSNIRASGGEQYF TGTGCCAGCAGCCAGTCAAATATCCGGGCGAGCGGGGGCGAGCAGTACTTC
TRBJ1-3 NA many TRBV3-1 CASSQARETNTIYF TGTGCCAGCAGCCAAGCTCGGGAGACGAACACCATATATTTT
TRBJ2-7 NA few TRBV2 CASRRRYEQYF TGTGCCAGCAGGCGGAGGTACGAGCAGTACTTC
TRBJ1-1 NA many TRBV3-1 CASSLNSGARNTEAFF TGTGCCAGCAGCCTGAATAGCGGGGCCAGGAACACTGAAGCTTTCTTT
TRBJ1-2 NA NA TRBV10-3 CAISESVTTNYGYTF TGTGCCATCAGTGAGTCGGTGACCACTAACTATGGCTACACCTTC
TRBJ1-2 TRBD1 few TRBV7-2 CASSLGIPRQGAGGYTF TGTGCCAGCAGCTTAGGAATCCCGCGACAGGGGGCAGGTGGCTACACCTTC
TRBJ1-4 NA few TRBV9 CASSIGEATNEKLFF TGTGCCAGCAGCATAGGCGAGGCAACTAATGAAAAACTGTTTTTT
TRBJ1-4 NA many TRBV2 CASTLTATNEKLFF TGTGCCAGCACCCTGACAGCAACTAATGAAAAACTGTTTTTT
TRBJ2-3 NA few TRBV19 CASSIEAGSTDTQYF TGTGCCAGTAGTATAGAGGCGGGAAGCACAGATACGCAGTATTTT
TRBJ1-5 NA many TRBV2 CASSDVGGRNQPQHF TGTGCCAGCAGTGATGTAGGGGGGCGGAATCAGCCCCAGCATTTT
TRBJ1-4 NA NA TRBV14 CASSQGPGKLFF TGTGCCAGCAGCCAGGGACCGGGAAAACTGTTTTTT
TRBJ1-2 NA few TRBV6-1 CASIAGGGVYGYTF TGTGCCAGCATTGCGGGGGGGGGAGTCTATGGCTACACCTTC
TRBJ1-2 NA NA TRBV19 CASSTPGGAGYGYTF TGTGCCAGTAGTACCCCGGGCGGAGCGGGCTATGGCTACACCTTC
TRBJ1-2 NA NA TRBV10-3 CAINPSLLVNYGYTF TGTGCCATCAATCCCTCCTTACTCGTAAACTATGGCTACACCTTC
TRBJ2-2 NA few TRBV2 CASSEKANTGELFF TGTGCCAGCAGTGAGAAGGCGAACACCGGGGAGCTGTTTTTT
TRBJ2-5 NA NA TRBV13 CASSLGINGNQETQYF TGTGCCAGCAGCTTAGGGATTAACGGAAACCAAGAGACCCAGTACTTC
TRBJ1-2 NA many TRBV12-3/TRBV12-4 CASSTGQLGGYTF TGTGCCAGCAGTACAGGGCAATTAGGTGGCTACACCTTC
TRBJ2-4 NA few TRBV7-2 CASSLGHNKNIQYF TGTGCCAGCAGCTTAGGGCATAACAAAAACATTCAGTACTTC
TRBJ2-3 TRBD2 NA TRBV12-3/TRBV12-4 CASGQAGDLAWNTQYF TGTGCCAGCGGTCAAGCGGGGGACCTGGCTTGGAATACGCAGTATTTT
TRBJ1-1 NA many TRBV25-1 CASSTRLGADTEAFF TGTGCCAGCAGCACAAGATTGGGGGCGGACACTGAAGCTTTCTTT